Presented here are 24 T cell receptor beta chains from one specimen sequenced in a study of early T cells in non-severe SARS-CoV-2 infection. MiXCR, applied by TCRdb to the 5' RACE reads, yields one record per CDR3 protein. The table records roughly 17,000 distinct CDR3 sequences, around 6% of them present only once. Sequences were derived from whole blood, sampled at baseline. These receptors all come from an adult who was a healthcare worker with PCR-confirmed SARS-CoV-2 infection or an uninfected control (not recorded which).

In its sample, this clonotype is medium-sized. The chain is built from TRBV10-2 and TRBJ1-1, with D uncertain. Germline values: CDR1 WSHSY, CDR2 SAAADI. V gave up 5 bases and J gave up 0 bases, with 13 bases separating them. The CDR3 is made up of 15 amino acids. CDR3 DNA sequence: TGCGCCAGCAGTAAGGCGGGCCCCATGAACACTGAAGCTTTCTTT. As protein: CASSKAGPMNTEAFF.

This clonotype was counted at least ten times. V usage is TRBV5-6 and J usage is TRBJ2-7, with D unclear. The CDR3 length is 13 residues. Germline CDR1 is SGHDT and CDR2 is YYEEEE. Deletions cut 0 bases from V and 9 bases from J, with 13 bases between. CDR3 sequence reads: CASSLDGRGAQYF. The CDR3 DNA sequence: TGTGCCAGCAGCTTGGATGGACGCGGTGCGCAGTACTTC. The complete variable domain, with remaining parts taken from reference TRBV5-6 and TRBJ2-7, reads DAGVTQSPTHLIKTRGQQVTLRCSPKSGHDTVSWYQQALGQGPQFIFQYYEEEERQRGNFPDRFSGHQFPNYSSELNVNALLLGDSALYLCASSLDGRGAQYFGPGTRLTVT.

This clonotype was counted many times. J is TRBJ2-7 and V is TRBV5-6; 12 bases are a match to TRBD1. V shed 4 bases, J shed 3 bases, and the junction held 8 bases outside the gene matches. From germline, CDR1 is SGHDT and CDR2 YYEEEE. This CDR3 has 16 amino acids. CDR3 DNA sequence: TGTGCCAGCAGCGCGGGGACAGGGGGCATTTACTACGAGCAGTACTTC. Its translation is CASSAGTGGIYYEQYF. Together with reference TRBV5-6 and TRBJ2-7, the CDR3 gives the full variable domain: DAGVTQSPTHLIKTRGQQVTLRCSPKSGHDTVSWYQQALGQGPQFIFQYYEEEERQRGNFPDRFSGHQFPNYSSELNVNALLLGDSALYLCASSAGTGGIYYEQYFGPGTRLTVT.

This clonotype was picked up many times. The chain recombines TRBV11-2 with TRBJ1-1; D gene ambiguous. The CDR3 consists of 14 residues. Trimming took 5 bases from V and 3 from J, leaving 13 bases between them. Per germline, CDR1 SGHAT and CDR2 FQNNGV. The CDR3 loop reads CASSPPRRDTEAFF. The CDR3 DNA reads TGTGCCAGCAGCCCCCCGAGACGGGACACTGAAGCTTTCTTT.

This clonotype was found many times. This chain connects TRBV6-2 or TRBV6-3 to TRBJ2-1, with 9 bases matching TRBD2. Losses at the gene ends were 5 bases for V and 8 bases for J; bases not matched to a gene: 16. The CDR3 has 17 residues. Germline assignment: CDR1 MNHEY and CDR2 SVGEGT. The CDR3 here is CASSTRAGGADSDEQFF. In DNA form, the CDR3 reads TGTGCCAGCAGTACCCGCGCGGGGGGGGCCGATTCCGATGAGCAGTTCTTC.

The chain recombines TRBV7-9 with TRBJ2-7; D is unclear. Between the trimmed V and J ends, which lost 6 bases and 3 bases, there was a span of 15 bases. Germline-derived CDR1 and CDR2 are SEHNR and FQNEAQ (reference sequence). The CDR3 has 14 amino acids. CDR3 DNA sequence: TGTGCCAGCAGTCGAGACCTCAAAAACTACGAGCAGTACTTC. Protein sequence: CASSRDLKNYEQYF.

This clonotype is medium-sized. The V gene is TRBV7-9, the J gene TRBJ2-3, with D perhaps TRBD1 (5 bases). CDR3 length equals 17 residues. Per the germline V gene, CDR1 is SEHNR and CDR2 is FQNEAQ (reference sequence). The V and J ends lost 6 bases and 2 bases respectively, with 21 bases between them. In nucleotides, the CDR3 is TGTGCCAGCAGTCCTTCGTTTAAGGGGCTTGACACAGATACGCAGTATTTT. This translates into CASSPSFKGLDTDTQYF.

This clonotype came up many times. The chain links TRBV3-1 to TRBJ1-2; D gene ambiguous. Germline CDR1 and CDR2: LGHDT and YNNKEL (reference sequence). The CDR3 extends over 13 amino acids. V was trimmed by 1 base and J by 2 bases, leaving 5 bases between them. The CDR3 here is CASSQGTNYGYTF. As DNA, the CDR3 is TGTGCCAGCAGCCAAGGGACCAACTATGGCTACACCTTC.

This clonotype has only a few counts. The chain has TRBV19 and TRBJ1-4; D is undetermined. Trimming took off 5 bases at V and 7 bases at J, with 14 bases between the two ends. The CDR3 consists of 14 residues. CDR1 and CDR2 (germline): LNHDA, SQIVND (reference sequence). CDR3 in amino acids: CASSPRGVGEKLFF. Here the CDR3 DNA reads TGTGCCAGTAGTCCTCGGGGAGTCGGTGAAAAACTGTTTTTT. The variable domain in full, with the rest retrieved from reference TRBV19 and TRBJ1-4, is DGGITQSPKYLFRKEGQNVTLSCEQNLNHDAMYWYRQDPGQGLRLIYYSQIVNDFQKGDIAEGYSVSREKKESFPLTVTSAQKNPTAFYLCASSPRGVGEKLFFGSGTQLSVL.

This clonotype was recorded many times. CDR3 amino acids: CASSREEASYGYTF. The CDR3 DNA reads TGTGCCAGCAGCCGTGAGGAGGCCAGCTATGGCTACACCTTC. The rearrangement uses TRBV7-8 and TRBJ1-2; D unresolved. This CDR3 is 14 amino acids long. CDR1 SGHVS and CDR2 FQNEAQ come from the germline V gene. V was trimmed by 5 bases and J by 4 bases, leaving 14 bases between them. The complete variable domain, with remaining parts taken from reference TRBV7-8 and TRBJ1-2, reads GAGVSQSPRYKVAKRGQDVALRCDPISGHVSLFWYQQALGQGPEFLTYFQNEAQLDKSGLPSDRFFAERPEGSVSTLKIQRTQQEDSAVYLCASSREEASYGYTFGSGTRLTVV.

This clonotype was seen ten or more times. The chain's CDR3 is CSASGGGTDTQYF. The CDR3 region has the DNA TGCAGTGCCAGCGGGGGGGGCACAGATACGCAGTATTTT. This chain connects TRBV20-1 to TRBJ2-3; 10 nucleotides align to TRBD2. J lost 1 base, V lost 6 bases, and 1 base had no gene match. The germline CDR1 and CDR2 sequences are DFQATT and SNEGSKA (reference sequence). The CDR3 spans 13 residues.

At least ten counts were recorded for this clonotype. The V call is TRBV7-8, the J call TRBJ2-3, with 7 bases fitting TRBD2. V was clipped by 5 bases and J by 2 bases; unmatched bases: 13. Germline CDR1 and CDR2: SGHVS and FQNEAQ. The length of the CDR3 is 17 residues. CDR3: CASSLRNRLAFTDTQYF. The CDR3 DNA reads as TGTGCCAGCAGCCTCCGAAATAGACTAGCTTTCACAGATACGCAGTATTTT.

This clonotype was counted ten times or more. This CDR3 is CASSEGGSGADTQYF. The CDR3 DNA sequence: TGTGCCAGCAGTGAAGGGGGTAGCGGGGCAGATACGCAGTATTTT. V is TRBV6-1 and J is TRBJ2-3; 8 nucleotides align to TRBD2. The ends lost 1 base at V and 4 bases at J; junction bases unmatched: 4. Germline values: CDR1 MNHNS, CDR2 SASEGT. There are 15 residues in the CDR3.

V gene TRBV30 combines with J gene TRBJ2-7; either TRBD1 or TRBD2 may fit D (6 bases each). The CDR3 totals 12 residues. Germline-derived CDR1 and CDR2 are GTSNPN and SVGIG (reference sequence). The V and J ends lost 5 bases and 5 bases respectively, with 13 bases between them. The CDR3 reads CAWDRGANEQYF. DNA of the CDR3: TGTGCCTGGGATAGGGGGGCGAACGAGCAGTACTTC.

This clonotype occurred many times. V is TRBV4-3 and J is TRBJ1-4, with 10 bases fitting TRBD1. This CDR3 has 15 residues. Unmatched junction bases numbered 2, after V lost 0 bases and J lost 7 bases. CDR1 and CDR2 (germline): LGHNA, YSLEER. The CDR3 loop is CASSQEGQGFEKLFF. The CDR3 nucleotides are TGCGCCAGCAGCCAAGAGGGACAGGGGTTTGAAAAACTGTTTTTT.

This clonotype was observed many times. Here the CDR3 reads CASGGGGYTF. CDR3 DNA sequence: TGTGCCTCAGGGGGAGGTGGCTACACCTTC. This chain joins TRBV30 and TRBJ1-2; the match to TRBD1 covers 7 bases. The CDR3 loop spans 10 amino acids. The junction had 3 bases not matched to a gene; V was cut back by 7 bases and J by 7 bases. The V gene's germline CDR1 is GTSNPN and CDR2 SVGIG (reference sequence).

V gene TRBV7-9 combines with J gene TRBJ1-1, with D possibly TRBD1 on 6 matching bases. Looked up from germline, CDR1 is SEHNR and CDR2 is FQNEAQ (reference sequence). V was cut by 5 bases and J by 11 bases, with 15 bases left in between. This CDR3 is built from 12 residues. CDR3 in DNA: TGTGCCAGCAGCCCCGGGGGCGCTACGGCTTTCTTT. This codes for CASSPGGATAFF.

This clonotype was recorded many times. This chain joins TRBV6-4 and TRBJ1-6; D not resolved. The germline CDR1 and CDR2 sequences are MRHNA and SNTAGT. The V and J ends lost 3 bases and 7 bases respectively, with 10 bases between them. This CDR3 has 14 amino acids. The CDR3 sequence: CASSEFTGNSPLHF. The CDR3 bases are TGTGCCAGCAGTGAGTTTACCGGGAATTCACCCCTCCACTTT.

This clonotype was detected ten times or more. The chain couples TRBV28 to TRBJ2-5; 9 bases line up with TRBD1. V dropped 6 bases and J dropped 3; count of bases not matched to a gene: 11. The CDR3 totals 16 residues. Germline lookup yields CDR1 MDHEN and CDR2 SYDVKM. This CDR3 reads CASSRRQGGWKETQYF. DNA for the CDR3: TGTGCCAGCAGCCGACGACAGGGGGGGTGGAAAGAGACCCAGTACTTC.

This clonotype was detected ten times or more. The chain is built from TRBV3-2 and TRBJ1-1; TRBD1, the table's D call, lacks a check against the DNA. TRBV3-2 is marked as a pseudogene. The CDR3 has 17 amino acids. The CDR3: CASSTRWYTDRDTEAFF. The CDR3 nucleotides read TGTGCCAGCAGCACAAGATGGTACACAGACAGGGATACTGAAGCTTTCTTT.

This clonotype came up many times. The V and J genes are TRBV7-3 and TRBJ2-7, with D tentatively TRBD2 (5 bases). The ends were cut back, 2 bases at V and 6 bases at J, with 11 bases in the middle. The germline CDR1 and CDR2 sequences are SGHTA and FQGTGA. The CDR3 consists of 13 residues. The CDR3 reads CASSLWLGSEQYF. As DNA, the CDR3 is TGTGCCAGCAGCTTATGGCTGGGGAGCGAGCAGTACTTC.

This clonotype was detected many times. The J gene is TRBJ1-1, the V gene TRBV11-1, with TRBD1 identical over 7 bases. CDR3 length: 13 amino acids. Trimming took 5 bases from V and 6 from J; bases not matched to a gene: 6. In germline, CDR1 is SGHAT, CDR2 FQDESV (reference sequence). This CDR3 is CASSHGTDPEAFF. Here the CDR3 DNA reads TGTGCCAGCAGCCACGGGACAGACCCTGAAGCTTTCTTT.

There are many counts of this clonotype. The CDR3 nucleotides are TGTGCCAGCAGTACAGGTCCCGGACCCCTCCACTTT. As protein: CASSTGPGPLHF. The chain employs TRBV6-6 and TRBJ1-6; D may be TRBD1 (5 bases). This CDR3 is built from 12 residues. Trimming pared 5 bases from V and 12 bases from J, leaving 11 bases between. From germline, CDR1 is MNHNY and CDR2 SVGAGI (reference sequence).

Ten or more counts support this clonotype. This chain connects TRBV2 to TRBJ2-3; a possible D gene is TRBD2 (5 bases). The CDR3 is 15 amino acids. CDR1 SNHLY and CDR2 FYNNEI come from the germline V gene. The V and J ends lost 0 bases and 1 base respectively, with 8 bases between them. CDR3 loop: CASSEARTRTDTQYF. The CDR3 DNA reads TGTGCCAGCAGTGAAGCTCGGACTCGCACAGATACGCAGTATTTT. Filled out from reference TRBV2 and TRBJ2-3, the complete variable domain reads EPEVTQTPSHQVTQMGQEVILRCVPISNHLYFYWYRQILGQKVEFLVSFYNNEISEKSEIFDDQFSVERPDGSNFTLKIRSTKLEDSAMYFCASSEARTRTDTQYFGPGTRLTVL.